This T cell receptor (beta chain) was retrieved from a study of blood T cells in healthy people across ages (dated by TCRdb to between 2014 and 2017). About the full investigation: In model experiments, roughly one uniquely barcoded TCR beta cDNA molecule per two T cells was captured by template switching. Age-related changes in TCR beta repertoire diversity were measured in the study by deep sequencing normalized with unique cDNA molecular identifiers. The donors were split into four age groups: young (average around 16 years), middle-aged (39), aged (about 56) and long-lived (about 74). For two donors (one aged 18 to 30 and one aged 80 or older), the study analyzed two additional independent replicas of 1 million unique cDNA reads from the same blood draw.

The 39 donors, aged about 6 to 95 years, were systemically healthy Caucasian individuals from Russia. About 10 milliliters of peripheral blood were collected from each donor into EDTA-treated Vacutainer tubes. Ficoll-Paque density-gradient centrifugation was used to isolate PBMCs, with at least 7 million obtained per sample. Total RNA was extracted from PBMCs with Trizol reagent, with at least 5.5 micrograms obtained per sample. Naive CD45RAhigh/CD27high T cell percentages were measured by flow cytometry on a PBMC aliquot from every donor. Overall study results and their limits: Because donor CMV infection status was unknown, age-related changes in expanded clonotypes were potentially confounded. As age increased, observed TCR beta diversity per million T cells dropped in a roughly linear way, and a significant reduction was already evident by age 40. Total diversity estimates from one million sequenced T cells were considered lower bounds and underestimates. Conclusive comparison of naive and antigen-experienced compartments was prevented by the profiling of bulk unsorted PBMCs. Compared with the aged group, the long-lived group had more naive CD4+ T cells, fewer expanded clones and increased TCR diversity, suggesting age selection. A strong correlation was found between observed TCR beta diversity and the percentage of naive T cells measured by flow cytometry.

The germline ends are 8 bases apart after V is trimmed by 4 bases and J by 4 bases. The CDR3, cysteine through phenylalanine, is 12 amino acids long. Only the CDR3 DNA stays, 36 bases, in frame from base 1. Libraries were constructed by 5' RACE. The sequencer was an Illumina HiSeq 2500. A second roughly 6 to 11 cycle PCR used a sample-barcoded 5' primer and a J-beta primer mix. Each TCR beta cDNA molecule received a unique molecular identifier from a template-switch 5' adaptor carrying 12 random nucleotides. At least 3 million CDR3-containing paired-end reads were obtained from each sample. First-strand cDNA was synthesized from all RNA with the Mint cDNA synthesis kit, primed by a TRBC-specific oligonucleotide. All cDNA was treated with uracil-DNA glycosylase and then went through a first 18-cycle PCR with the universal primers M1SS and BC2_uni_R. Turning to the authors' computational methods: For normalization, 1 million high-quality reads were randomly selected from each sample, with every read carrying a distinct molecular identifier. Instead of being binned into consensus sequences, reads with shared molecular identifiers were discarded. MiTCR, with a Q25 quality threshold and the strictest error-elimination algorithm, was used for CDR3 identification, clonotype clustering and error correction. A nonparametric unseen species model with Euler transformation was used to estimate a lower bound on total TCR beta diversity. The public reads were reprocessed in TCRdb via fastp at Q25 and MiXCR, keeping in-frame beta chains. Entries are consolidated by CDR3 protein sequence, retaining the most common genes and DNA. What appears here as the V and J calls and clone size reflects TCRdb's work, not the paper's. Present in this sample are more than 1,000,000 distinct CDR3 sequences, under 30% of which were seen just once. The ten most abundant clones make up around 0.75% of the sample.

The sample holds many counts of this clonotype. Its antigen has not been determined. No much larger clonotype is one base removed from it; base qualities were not supplied. Another study also made use of these data, one on T cells of mothers and their children. The second study's paper adds: Donors were nine systemically healthy Caucasian individuals: three mothers and their six children. cDNA synthesis consumed the entire amount of extracted RNA, loaded at around 1.4 ug RNA in each 15 ul reaction. In the second PCR, sample barcodes and 2-4 random nucleotides were introduced via the M1S primer. Over 10 million TCR beta CDR3 reads came from each mother, compared with about 3 million reads from each child. Thymic selection shapes the output of TCR recombination in a similar way in related and unrelated pairs, and inherited differences have a minor effect. Normalized repertoire overlap was always found to be slightly, but never significantly, higher in related mother-child pairs than in unrelated mother-child pairs. No persistent microchimeric T cell clones were detected, at a sensitivity of around 97 clones per million clonotypes. Deep NGS was used in the study to compare the TCR beta repertoires of mothers and children and to look for features that separate related mother-child pairs from unrelated individuals. The mean age was around 40 +/- 4 years for the mothers and 11 +/- 4 years for the children. After adapter ligation was performed with NEBNext reagents, the libraries were sequenced on an Illumina HiSeq 2000 with 100+100 nt paired-end reads. To avoid cross-contamination, the mother libraries and the child libraries were prepared a month apart and sequenced in separate runs. For each donor, somewhere between about 450,000 and 2,200,000 distinct TCR beta clonotypes were identified. Naive TCR beta clonotypes were estimated from low-frequency clonotypes matched to each donor's FACS-determined naive share, without sorting.

Specimen: blood. This TCR derives from a girl aged 2 to 9 in good health. The V gene is TRBV12-3 or TRBV12-4 and the J gene is TRBJ2-7; the D gene is perhaps TRBD2, from 6 matching bases. For the CDR3, the sequence is CASSSAGYEQYF. The nucleotide sequence is given as TGTGCCAGCAGTTCCGCGGGGTACGAGCAGTACTTC.